This TCR beta chain was captured in a study of blood T cell repertoires in COVID-19. Authors' processing steps: Nucleated cell number was recorded as an estimate derived from reference gene primer amplification. The assay was immunoSEQ multiplex PCR, and TCRdb's table has in-frame clones only and misses some. That table gives V, J and clone size, and the DNA gave D and trimming. The table has tens of thousands of clones, approximately 80% seen once. CDR1 and CDR2 from the germline V gene are LNHDA and SQIVND (reference sequence). The CDR3 covers 15 residues. Trimming took off 6 bases at V and 5 bases at J, with 17 bases between the two ends.

Sequenced input: peripheral blood. This sequence originates from a man aged 50 to 60 with COVID-19, enrolled during active disease. The chain links TRBV19 to TRBJ2-1; no firm D call. CDR3 in DNA: TGTGCCAGTAGCGGTAATGGCGGAAAGGACAATGAGCAGTTCTTC. As protein: CASSGNGGKDNEQFF.